These 5 T cell receptor beta chains were all obtained from the same sample, sequenced in a study of patients and donors after allogeneic stem cell transplantation. A single record per CDR3 protein comes from TCRdb applying MiXCR to the RT-PCR reads. Here the sample spans about 200,000 distinct CDR3 sequences, less than 45% being singletons. Sequenced: blood, either unsorted or a sorted T cell fraction (not recorded which). The receptors come from a human donor who was either an allogeneic HSCT recipient or a stem cell or donor lymphocyte infusion donor (not recorded which). It is not recorded whose cells these are; they may come from a transplant donor.

This clonotype was found many times. V gene TRBV12-3 or TRBV12-4 combines with J gene TRBJ1-2; the D is unclear. The CDR3 spans 11 residues. V lost 3 bases and J lost 7, with 6 bases in between. CDR3 in amino acids: CASSFGVGYTF. The CDR3 bases are TGTGCCAGCAGTTTCGGGGTTGGCTACACCTTC.

The V gene is TRBV4-1, the J gene TRBJ1-2; TRBD1 matches at 8 bases. CDR1 and CDR2 (germline): MGHRA, YSYEKL. This CDR3 region has 15 residues. J lost 4 bases, V lost 0 bases, and 4 bases had no gene match. This CDR3 reads CASSQESQGAYGYTF. For the CDR3, the DNA is TGCGCCAGCAGCCAAGAGTCTCAGGGGGCCTATGGCTACACCTTC.

The sample holds a few counts of this clonotype. The CDR3 region is CASSLELVSYNEQFF. CDR3 nucleotides: TGTGCCAGCAGCTTAGAATTAGTTTCCTACAATGAGCAGTTCTTC. The genes are TRBV7-8 and TRBJ2-1; D is uncertain. Germline values: CDR1 SGHVS, CDR2 FQNEAQ. Trimming took 1 base from V and 1 from J, leaving 8 bases between them. The CDR3 extends over 15 amino acids.

The rearrangement uses TRBV4-3 and TRBJ2-5; TRBD2 might be the D (5 bases). The ends were cut back, 5 bases at V and 2 bases at J, with 12 bases in the middle. The CDR3 loop spans 14 amino acids. Germline V gene lookup returns CDR1 LGHNA and CDR2 YSLEER. CDR3 in amino acids: CASSETGVQETQYF. The CDR3 DNA follows: TGCGCCAGCAGCGAAACCGGGGTACAAGAGACCCAGTACTTC.

The chain employs TRBV5-5 and TRBJ2-1; TRBD2 matches at 8 bases. J gave up 6 bases and V 4 bases, and 9 bases lay outside the gene matches. The CDR3 spans 15 residues. The germline V gene encodes CDR1 SGHKS and CDR2 YYEKEE (reference sequence). The CDR3 DNA sequence: TGTGCCAGCAGCCCCCAAGCGGGAGCCGGCAATGAGCAGTTCTTC. It codes for CASSPQAGAGNEQFF.